This T cell receptor (beta chain) was recovered during a study of human T cells and chemical hapten exposure. Overall study: Per-sample variation in TCR yield stemmed mainly from small pooled library volume differences. General study findings and limits: TCRs exceeding a frequency of 1 in 1000 stayed unchanged under DPC sensitization. Compared with pre-sensitization or healthy control sets, expanded TCRs clustered more.

Under the authors' procedure: Sequenced samples showed a median of approximately 96,000 TCRs each, with counts running from roughly 23,000 to 700,000. TCRdb re-called the RACE reads with MiXCR, one entry per CDR3 protein. The V and J calls reflect TCRdb's pipeline rather than the authors' work. The sample has nearly 350,000 distinct CDR3 sequences, roughly 6.9% seen once. In its sample, this clonotype was seen a few times. Its specificity is not known. Looked up from germline, CDR1 is SGHTA and CDR2 is FQGNSA. V was trimmed by 5 bases and J by 2 bases, leaving 7 bases between them. The length of the CDR3 is 13 residues. The time point denotes: patch test 1, 2 weeks after DPC sensitization. Treatment described: therapeutic diphenylcyclopropenone sensitization with weekly scalp DPC.

The TCR comes from a woman aged 18-30 years with alopecia areata. Some clones in this sample may be carry-over from other donors' samples. The starting material was whole blood, obtained in connection with sensitization to the hapten diphenylcyclopropenone (DPC). The gene calls are TRBV7-2 and TRBJ2-4; D gene uncertain. CDR3 region: CASSPQTKNIQYF. The CDR3 region has the DNA TGTGCCAGCAGCCCCCAGACCAAAAACATTCAGTACTTC. Based on the CDR3 plus reference TRBV7-2 and TRBJ2-4, the full variable domain is GAGVSQSPSNKVTEKGKDVELRCDPISGHTALYWYRQSLGQGLEFLIYFQGNSAPDKSGLPSDRFSAERTGGSVSTLTIQRTQQEDSAVYLCASSPQTKNIQYFGAGTRLSVL.